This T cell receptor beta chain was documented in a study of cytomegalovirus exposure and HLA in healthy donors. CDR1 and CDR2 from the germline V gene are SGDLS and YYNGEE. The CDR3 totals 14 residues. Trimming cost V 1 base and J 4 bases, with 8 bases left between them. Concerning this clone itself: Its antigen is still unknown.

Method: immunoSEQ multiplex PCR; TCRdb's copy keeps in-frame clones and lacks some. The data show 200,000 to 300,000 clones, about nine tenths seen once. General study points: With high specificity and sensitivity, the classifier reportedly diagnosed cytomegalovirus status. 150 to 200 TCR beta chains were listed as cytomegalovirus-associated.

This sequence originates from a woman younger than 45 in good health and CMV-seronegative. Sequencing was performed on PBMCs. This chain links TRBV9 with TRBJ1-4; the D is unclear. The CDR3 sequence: CASSVTGGNEKLFF. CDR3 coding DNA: TGTGCCAGCAGCGTAACCGGTGGTAATGAAAAACTGTTTTTT. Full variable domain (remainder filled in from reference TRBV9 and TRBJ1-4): DSGVTQTPKHLITATGQRVTLRCSPRSGDLSVYWYQQSLDQGLQFLIQYYNGEERAKGNILERFSAQQFPDLHSELNLSSLELGDSALYFCASSVTGGNEKLFFGSGTQLSVL.